The 25 T cell receptor beta chains below come from one sample, sequenced in a study of T cells after posttransplantation cyclophosphamide. TCRdb's copy holds only in-frame clones and misses some; the assay was immunoSEQ multiplex PCR. Of approximately 28,000 clones in the sample, over 80% were seen once. Cells defined as naive were viable CD3+CD4+ or CD3+CD8+ and CCR7+CD45RA+CD45RO-CD95-CD27+CD28+. Sequencing was carried out using naive CD4+ T cells sorted from PBMCs. Receptors were obtained from a woman in her sixties in good health, CMV-negative, and a related stem cell transplant donor.

The V call is TRBV5-8, the J call TRBJ1-1, with D maybe TRBD1 (5 bases). This CDR3 region has 13 residues. Trimming shortened V by 4 bases and J by 4 bases, and 11 bases separated the two germline ends. Germline CDR1 reads SGHTS; CDR2 reads YDEGEE. The CDR3 bases are TGTGCCAGCAGCGGGGGGTGGGGCACTGAAGCTTTCTTT. Amino acid sequence: CASSGGWGTEAFF.

V usage is TRBV5-1 and J usage is TRBJ1-1; 7 bases fit TRBD1. Germline V CDR1 and CDR2: SGHRS, YFSETQ. CDR3 size: 13 residues. The V gene end was trimmed by 0 bases and the J gene end by 10 bases; junction bases not matched to a gene: 6. The CDR3 DNA reads as TGCGCCAGCAGCTTGGACAGGGGTGGAGGAGCTTTCTTT. This sequence encodes CASSLDRGGGAFF. The entire variable domain, with the rest obtained from reference TRBV5-1 and TRBJ1-1, is as follows: KAGVTQTPRYLIKTRGQQVTLSCSPISGHRSVSWYQQTPGQGLQFLFEYFSETQRNKGNFPGRFSGRQFSNSRSEMNVSTLELGDSALYLCASSLDRGGGAFFGQGTRLTVV.

The rearrangement uses TRBV28 and TRBJ1-6; TRBD1 aligns across 9 bases. J was trimmed by 10 bases and V by 6 bases; bases with no gene match: 10. Germline CDR1 MDHEN, CDR2 SYDVKM. CDR3 size: 15 residues. CDR3 bases: TGTGCCAGCAGCCCGGGGGGGACAGGGCCCTCACCCCTCCACTTT. Protein sequence: CASSPGGTGPSPLHF.

The genes are TRBV25-1 and TRBJ1-1; no reliable D call. Trimming shortened V by 9 bases and J by 3 bases, and 11 bases separated the two germline ends. The CDR3 spans 12 residues. CDR1 is MGHDK, CDR2 SYGVNS, per germline. Here the CDR3 reads CASQRGYTEAFF. The CDR3 DNA reads as TGTGCCAGTCAAAGAGGCTACACTGAAGCTTTCTTT.

The chain combines TRBV28 with TRBJ2-6; no reliable D call. Germline CDR1 MDHEN, CDR2 SYDVKM. The germline V and J ends were trimmed by 8 bases and 0 bases, with 5 bases remaining between them. This CDR3 has 13 amino acids. CDR3 DNA: TGTGCCAGCTTCTACTCTGGGGCCAACGTCCTGACTTTC. Amino acid sequence: CASFYSGANVLTF.

This clone was detected once. The gene calls are TRBV28 and TRBJ2-7; 9 bases align to TRBD1. CDR1 MDHEN and CDR2 SYDVKM come from the germline V gene. The junction had 13 bases not matched to a gene; V was cut back by 8 bases and J by 2 bases. This CDR3 has 16 amino acids. The CDR3 spells CASPPGQGRGAYEQYF. CDR3 bases: TGTGCCAGCCCACCGGGACAGGGTAGGGGCGCCTACGAGCAGTACTTC.

This chain joins TRBV21-1 and TRBJ2-7; the DNA was not used to check the table's D call, TRBD2. TRBV21-1 is a known pseudogene. The CDR3 length is 11 residues. CDR3 nucleotide sequence: TGTGCCAACCCGCCCTACTACGAGCAGTACTTC. Protein: CANPPYYEQYF.

The chain uses TRBV6-1 and TRBJ2-6; D gene ambiguous. This CDR3 contains 15 residues. V lost 7 bases and J lost 1, with 11 bases in between. Germline V lookup: CDR1 MNHNS, CDR2 SASEGT. CDR3 sequence (DNA): TGTGCCAGCATGAGTCAAAGTTCTGGGGCCAACGTCCTGACTTTC. It encodes CASMSQSSGANVLTF.

This chain links TRBV12-5 with TRBJ2-1, with 7 bases that match TRBD1. Germline V lookup: CDR1 LGHNT, CDR2 FRNRAP. This CDR3 spans 12 amino acids. The ends lost 1 base at V and 13 bases at J; junction bases unmatched: 4. This chain's CDR3 is CASGLEGAKQFF. The CDR3 nucleotides are TGTGCTAGTGGTTTGGAGGGGGCGAAACAGTTCTTC.

The chain carries TRBV2 and TRBJ1-1, with 9 nucleotides matching TRBD1. V was pared by 5 bases and J by 5 bases, with 6 bases of the junction left unmatched. From germline, CDR1 is SNHLY and CDR2 FYNNEI. The CDR3 has 14 amino acids. CDR3 amino acids: CASSPTGGRTEAFF. CDR3 in DNA: TGTGCCAGCAGTCCCACAGGGGGCCGTACTGAAGCTTTCTTT.

The chain has TRBV18 and TRBJ2-7; 9 bases match TRBD1. V lost 8 bases and J lost 3; bases outside the gene matches: 14. CDR1 is KGHSH and CDR2 is LQKENI in the germline V gene. CDR3 length: 16 residues. CDR3 residues: CASTLPGTGGLYEQYF. The CDR3, as DNA: TGTGCCAGCACACTCCCCGGCACAGGGGGCCTCTACGAGCAGTACTTC.

This clone was detected a few times. The rearrangement uses TRBV10-1 and TRBJ1-1; the D gene is possibly TRBD1 (6 bases). The CDR3 runs to 13 residues. The V gene lost 5 bases and the J gene lost 3 bases, with 10 bases spanning the gap. Germline loops: CDR1 WNHNN, CDR2 SYGVQD (reference sequence). The CDR3 region has the DNA TGCGCCAGCAGTCAACAGGGTTACACTGAAGCTTTCTTT. As protein: CASSQQGYTEAFF.

The rearrangement joins TRBV2 to TRBJ1-6; D unresolved. This CDR3 is built from 13 residues. Germline-derived CDR1 and CDR2 are SNHLY and FYNNEI. Trimming stripped 4 bases from V and 9 bases from J, with 10 bases between. The DNA of the CDR3 is TGTGCCAGCAGTGGTCCAGGAACTTCACCCCTCCACTTT. Translation: CASSGPGTSPLHF. Supplemented by reference TRBV2 and TRBJ1-6, the full variable domain reads EPEVTQTPSHQVTQMGQEVILRCVPISNHLYFYWYRQILGQKVEFLVSFYNNEISEKSEIFDDQFSVERPDGSNFTLKIRSTKLEDSAMYFCASSGPGTSPLHFGNGTRLTVT.

The table lists this clone with a count of one. This chain uses TRBV5-1 with TRBJ2-3, with D tentatively TRBD2 (5 bases). This CDR3 has 14 amino acids. The germline V gene has CDR1 SGHRS and CDR2 YFSETQ. Trimming left V 7 bases short and J 0 bases short, with 12 bases between. The CDR3: CASGRDTSTDTQYF. As DNA, the CDR3 is TGCGCCAGCGGCCGGGATACTAGCACAGATACGCAGTATTTT.

The table lists this clone with a few counts. The chain links TRBV2 to TRBJ2-7, with D possibly TRBD1 on 6 matching bases. CDR1 and CDR2 (germline): SNHLY, FYNNEI. CDR3 length: 13 residues. V dropped 6 bases and J dropped 2 bases, with 11 bases sitting between them. CDR3 residues: CASSRQDTYEQYF. CDR3 sequence (DNA): TGTGCCAGCAGCCGACAGGATACCTACGAGCAGTACTTC.

This chain uses TRBV5-5 with TRBJ2-5; TRBD1 matches at 10 bases. Germline loops: CDR1 SGHKS, CDR2 YYEKEE (reference sequence). The CDR3 contains 16 residues. Losses at the gene ends were 4 bases for V and 5 bases for J; bases not matched to a gene: 11. DNA for the CDR3: TGTGCCAGCAGCCTACCGACAGGGGGCGTTTATGAGACCCAGTACTTC. This translates into CASSLPTGGVYETQYF.

The rearrangement uses TRBV7-2 and TRBJ1-6; no definite D call. V shed 2 bases and J shed 11 bases, with 13 bases lying between them. This CDR3 region has 14 residues. Germline-derived CDR1 and CDR2 are SGHTA and FQGNSA. The DNA of the CDR3 is TGTGCCAGCAGCTTAAGCGGAGCGGGCACACCCCTCCACTTT. The encoded protein is CASSLSGAGTPLHF.

The chain couples TRBV28 to TRBJ1-6, with D maybe TRBD1 (5 bases). Germline CDR1 MDHEN, CDR2 SYDVKM. The V and J ends lost 7 bases and 7 bases respectively, with 14 bases between them. The CDR3 totals 14 residues. The CDR3 here is CASTRGGGNSPLHF. DNA of the CDR3: TGTGCCAGCACCCGCGGGGGAGGGAATTCACCCCTCCACTTT.

The chain has TRBV7-2 and TRBJ2-5, with D possibly matching TRBD2 (5 bases). V shed 1 base and J shed 4 bases, with 13 bases lying between them. The length of the CDR3 is 15 residues. The germline CDR1 and CDR2 sequences are SGHTA and FQGNSA. The CDR3 DNA is TGTGCCAGCAGCTTAGAAGGACTCCTCCCAGAGACCCAGTACTTC. Translation: CASSLEGLLPETQYF.

The V gene is TRBV4-3, the J gene TRBJ1-2; D perhaps matches TRBD1 (6 bases). The CDR3 covers 14 residues. CDR1 is LGHNA, CDR2 YSLEER, per germline. V shed 0 bases and J shed 7 bases, with 12 bases lying between them. The CDR3 loop reads CASSQDRGYSGYTF. CDR3 nucleotide sequence: TGCGCCAGCAGCCAAGATAGGGGGTATTCTGGCTACACCTTC.

The chain employs TRBV5-6 and TRBJ2-5; 10 bases are shared with TRBD2. The germline CDR1 and CDR2 sequences are SGHDT and YYEEEE. The J segment lost 5 bases and the V segment lost 4 bases, leaving 5 bases of the junction unmatched. There are 14 residues in the CDR3. CDR3 in DNA: TGTGCCAGCAGCAGGAGCGGGGGGGCGGAGACCCAGTACTTC. Its translation is CASSRSGGAETQYF.

A remark on this clone: The junction differs from germline at one of its ends, possibly a read error. Other DNA variants within this sample encode the same CDR3. This chain uses TRBV7-9 with TRBJ1-2; D not certain. The CDR3 runs to 10 residues. CDR1 and CDR2 from the germline V gene are SEHNR and FQNEAQ (reference sequence). The chain's CDR3 is CASSPSGYTF. Written as DNA, the CDR3 is TGCGCCAGCAGTCCCTCCGGCTACACCTTC.

This clone was found once. The chain uses TRBV6-5 and TRBJ1-2, with 11 bases lining up with TRBD1. CDR1 and CDR2 (germline): MNHEY, SVGAGI. V lost 5 bases, J lost 4 bases, and 6 bases stayed unmatched. The CDR3 runs 15 residues. The CDR3 region has the DNA TGTGCCAGCAGTCAGGGGACAGGGGGAAGCTATGGCTACACCTTC. Translated, it gives CASSQGTGGSYGYTF.

The chain links TRBV28 to TRBJ2-7; 8 nucleotides line up with TRBD1. J was trimmed by 3 bases and V by 6 bases; bases with no gene match: 10. Germline CDR1 is MDHEN and CDR2 is SYDVKM. CDR3 size: 15 residues. CDR3 region: CASRSQQGARYEQYF. The CDR3 nucleotides are TGTGCCAGCAGATCTCAGCAGGGGGCGCGCTACGAGCAGTACTTC. Combining the CDR3 with reference TRBV28 and TRBJ2-7 gives the whole variable domain DVKVTQSSRYLVKRTGEKVFLECVQDMDHENMFWYRQDPGLGLRLIYFSYDVKMKEKGDIPEGYSVSREKKERFSLILESASTNQTSMYLCASRSQQGARYEQYFGPGTRLTVT.

The gene calls are TRBV18 and TRBJ1-2, with 7 bases matching TRBD1. The germline V gene encodes CDR1 KGHSH and CDR2 LQKENI. This CDR3 comprises 13 residues. Trimming took 2 bases from V and 7 from J; bases not matched to a gene: 4. The CDR3 region has the DNA TGTGCCAGCTCACCAGACAGGGCGGCTGGCTACACCTTC. This sequence encodes CASSPDRAAGYTF. The complete variable domain, with remaining parts taken from reference TRBV18 and TRBJ1-2, reads NAGVMQNPRHLVRRRGQEARLRCSPMKGHSHVYWYRQLPEEGLKFMVYLQKENIIDESGMPKERFSAEFPKEGPSILRIQQVVRGDSAAYFCASSPDRAAGYTFGSGTRLTVV.